This is a list of T cell receptor beta chains from one sample in a study of T cell repertoires in cytomegalovirus infection. These TCRs are of unknown antigen specificity. Each CDR3 protein is one row after TCRdb ran MiXCR on the reads. The data show 100,000 to 120,000 distinct CDR3 sequences, 30% seen once. The sequences come from CD8+ T cells from cultured PBMCs, collected from culture after CMV antigen stimulation. The receptors come from a human donor in good health (CMV status not recorded). Some clones in this sample may be carry-over from other donors' samples. Each CDR3 is given with its conserved first and last residue. The D gene is left open where the match is weak. Some rows mark clone size as missing; the rest say once, few, many or name a class of expanded clone.

size,V,length,J,D,CDR3,DNA
few,TRBV6-6,14,TRBJ1-5,-,CASKPGGWGQPQHF,TGTGCCAGCAAGCCCGGGGGCTGGGGTCAGCCCCAGCATTTT
-,TRBV4-1,16,TRBJ1-3,-,CASSLYRGYQGNTIYF,TGCGCCAGCAGCCTATACCGGGGATATCAGGGAAACACCATATATTTT
few,TRBV12-3/TRBV12-4,14,TRBJ2-3,-,CASSFAGEADTQYF,TGTGCCAGCAGTTTCGCCGGGGAGGCAGATACGCAGTATTTT
-,TRBV6-1,14,TRBJ2-7,-,CASSPLLELDEQYF,TGTGCCAGCAGCCCTCTACTTGAGCTAGACGAGCAGTACTTC
many,TRBV7-2,14,TRBJ1-2,-,CASSVGQFDYGYTF,TGTGCCAGCAGCGTAGGACAGTTCGACTATGGCTACACCTTC
-,TRBV27,15,TRBJ2-7,-,CASSTPQGRGYEQYF,TGTGCCAGCAGTACCCCCCAGGGCAGGGGTTACGAGCAGTACTTC
few,TRBV11-2,16,TRBJ2-3,TRBD1,CASSLVVGGTTDTQYF,TGTGCCAGCAGCTTAGTCGTAGGGGGCACCACAGATACGCAGTATTTT
-,TRBV10-3,15,TRBJ2-2,-,CAISEVTANTGELFF,TGTGCCATCAGTGAGGTGACAGCAAACACCGGGGAGCTGTTTTTT
few,TRBV6-1,15,TRBJ1-2,-,CASSEGTWWPYGYTF,TGTGCCAGCAGTGAAGGGACATGGTGGCCCTATGGCTACACCTTC
many,TRBV12-3/TRBV12-4,17,TRBJ1-3,-,CASSWLRTANSGNTIYF,TGTGCCAGCAGTTGGTTAAGGACAGCCAACTCTGGAAACACCATATATTTT
many,TRBV7-2,16,TRBJ1-3,TRBD1,CASSLAGTGVGNTIYF,TGTGCCAGCAGCTTAGCGGGGACAGGGGTTGGAAACACCATATATTTT
-,TRBV6-5,17,TRBJ2-7,-,CASSYSPGFSSSYEQYF,TGTGCCAGCAGTTACTCCCCAGGCTTCTCCAGCTCCTACGAGCAGTACTTC
few,TRBV6-5,15,TRBJ2-2,TRBD1,CASSYSTGGTGELFF,TGTGCCAGCAGTTACTCGACAGGGGGCACCGGGGAGCTGTTTTTT
few,TRBV6-2/TRBV6-3,16,TRBJ1-2,-,CASSYPTETNNYGYTF,TGTGCCAGCAGTTACCCCACAGAGACCAATAACTATGGCTACACCTTC
-,TRBV3-1,19,TRBJ2-7,TRBD1,CASSLNIWILDRGTYEQYF,TGTGCCAGCAGCCTAAACATATGGATTCTGGACAGGGGGACTTACGAGCAGTACTTC
-,TRBV19,15,TRBJ2-5,TRBD2,CASNHVAGEFETQYF,TGTGCCAGTAACCATGTAGCGGGGGAGTTCGAGACCCAGTACTTC
many,TRBV6-1,16,TRBJ1-5,-,CASRGYPRYSNQPQHF,TGTGCCAGCAGAGGATACCCGCGTTATAGCAATCAGCCCCAGCATTTT
-,TRBV6-8,14,TRBJ2-5,-,CASSYGGAEETQYF,TGTGCCAGCAGTTACGGGGGGGCCGAAGAGACCCAGTACTTC
large,TRBV5-4,12,TRBJ2-1,-,CASSLFDNEQFF,TGTGCCAGCAGCTTGTTTGACAATGAGCAGTTCTTC
-,TRBV7-6,12,TRBJ1-4,-,CASSDTEAALFF,TGTGCCAGCAGCGATACGGAGGCAGCACTGTTTTTT
-,TRBV7-9,14,TRBJ2-3,-,CASSLTGTPDTQYF,TGTGCCAGCAGCCTCACCGGGACCCCCGATACGCAGTATTTT
few,TRBV7-6,14,TRBJ1-1,-,CASSLARDAGRAFF,TGTGCCAGCAGCTTAGCGCGGGACGCTGGGAGGGCTTTCTTT
-,TRBV11-2,16,TRBJ2-1,TRBD2,CASSFGRGRGYNEQFF,TGTGCCAGCAGCTTTGGGAGGGGACGGGGCTACAATGAGCAGTTCTTC
few,TRBV4-1,15,TRBJ2-7,TRBD1,CASSHATGASYEQYF,TGCGCCAGCAGCCATGCGACAGGGGCCTCCTACGAGCAGTACTTC
few,TRBV7-9,19,TRBJ2-5,TRBD2,CASSTTLVRLAGGQETQYF,TGTGCCAGCAGTACGACCCTGGTTCGGCTAGCGGGGGGCCAAGAGACCCAGTACTTC
few,TRBV27,15,TRBJ2-2,TRBD1,CASSRQGPYPGELFF,TGTGCCAGCAGTCGACAGGGACCCTATCCCGGGGAGCTGTTTTTT
many,TRBV6-1,13,TRBJ1-2,TRBD1,CASSITGGYGYTF,TGTGCCAGCAGCATAACAGGGGGCTATGGCTACACCTTC
few,TRBV27,15,TRBJ1-4,-,CASSLRFGLNEKLFF,TGTGCCAGCAGTTTACGTTTTGGGTTAAATGAAAAACTGTTTTTT
few,TRBV7-4,15,TRBJ2-3,TRBD1,CASSPGQVTTDTQYF,TGTGCCAGCAGCCCCGGACAGGTTACAACAGATACGCAGTATTTT
few,TRBV3-1,15,TRBJ1-2,-,CASSQEIGTNYGYTF,TGTGCCAGCAGCCAAGAAATAGGGACGAACTATGGCTACACCTTC
-,TRBV11-2,15,TRBJ1-4,-,CASSFSGGAYEKLFF,TGTGCCAGCAGCTTCAGCGGGGGCGCTTATGAAAAACTGTTTTTT
many,TRBV12-3/TRBV12-4,12,TRBJ1-1,-,CASSIMNTEAFF,TGTGCCAGCAGTATAATGAACACTGAAGCTTTCTTT
-,TRBV7-6,17,TRBJ2-2,TRBD2,CASSLAPGLAGIRELFF,TGTGCCAGCAGCTTAGCGCCGGGACTAGCGGGGATCCGGGAGCTGTTTTTT
-,TRBV11-2,16,TRBJ2-7,TRBD1,CASSSHSDRGFYEQYF,TGTGCCAGCAGCTCCCATTCGGACAGGGGGTTCTACGAGCAGTACTTC
few,TRBV2,17,TRBJ2-3,TRBD2,CASRISPGTSGSDTQYF,TGTGCCAGCAGGATATCCCCTGGGACTAGCGGGTCAGATACGCAGTATTTT
-,TRBV5-6,14,TRBJ1-5,TRBD1,CASSPTGLNQPQHF,TGTGCCAGCAGCCCGACAGGGCTCAATCAGCCCCAGCATTTT
few,TRBV6-5,15,TRBJ2-1,-,CASRQAPSSYNEQFF,TGTGCCAGCAGACAAGCCCCAAGCTCCTACAATGAGCAGTTCTTC
many,TRBV7-2,13,TRBJ2-7,-,CASSGPSRGEQYF,TGTGCCAGCAGCGGACCTTCAAGGGGAGAGCAGTACTTC
few,TRBV10-3,17,TRBJ2-7,TRBD1,CAISESKGAVSSYEQYF,TGTGCCATCAGTGAGTCTAAGGGGGCAGTGAGCTCCTACGAGCAGTACTTC
many,TRBV9,15,TRBJ2-7,TRBD2,CASSVGAGGTYEQYF,TGTGCCAGCAGCGTAGGAGCGGGGGGGACCTACGAGCAGTACTTC
few,TRBV19,13,TRBJ1-2,-,CASSPGLSYGYTF,TGTGCCAGTAGTCCCGGACTGAGCTATGGCTACACCTTC
few,TRBV5-1,21,TRBJ2-1,-,CASSLASGTQVLLNSYNEQFF,TGCGCCAGCAGCTTGGCTTCCGGGACACAGGTCCTTCTAAACTCCTACAATGAGCAGTTCTTC
-,TRBV6-1,14,TRBJ2-7,-,CASRRTVPPSEQYF,TGTGCCAGCAGGAGGACAGTTCCCCCCTCCGAGCAGTACTTC
few,TRBV6-1,13,TRBJ2-5,-,CASSELTQETQYF,TGTGCCAGCAGTGAACTGACCCAAGAGACCCAGTACTTC
many,TRBV7-2,15,TRBJ2-7,TRBD1,CASSRYTGGRAEQYF,TGTGCCAGCAGCCGTTATACAGGGGGCCGGGCCGAGCAGTACTTC
many,TRBV7-2,15,TRBJ1-4,TRBD1,CASSLGTGDGEKLFF,TGTGCCAGCAGCCTTGGGACAGGGGATGGGGAAAAACTGTTTTTT
-,TRBV6-6,13,TRBJ1-1,-,CASSLNRDTEAFF,TGTGCCAGCAGTCTGAACAGGGACACTGAAGCTTTCTTT
few,TRBV4-1,14,TRBJ2-5,-,CASSQETTEETQYF,TGCGCCAGCAGCCAAGAAACGACAGAAGAGACCCAGTACTTC